The TCR beta chain under discussion was sequenced for a study of blood T cell repertoires in COVID-19. Across the study: Nucleic acid was either cDNA or gDNA, and it came from T cells, B-cell-depleted T cells, or PBMCs.

This CDR3 region has 15 residues. Per germline, CDR1 SGDLS and CDR2 YYNGEE. V was pared by 4 bases and J by 5 bases, with 15 bases between. TCRdb's table, derived via immunoSEQ multiplex PCR, lists solely in-frame clones and lacks some. The data hold 300,000 to 400,000 clones, with over 75% observed a single time. The TCR sequence derives from a man aged 45 to 65 with active or convalescent COVID-19. The sequencing sample was made of peripheral blood. The chain recombines TRBV9 with TRBJ1-4; weak D call: TRBD1 (6 bases). The CDR3: CASSPQGHKNEKLFF. The CDR3 DNA sequence: TGTGCCAGCAGCCCCCAGGGACACAAAAATGAAAAACTGTTTTTT.